This entry lists 6 T cell receptor beta chains sequenced from one sample in a study of Ad26.COV2.S vaccination and SARS-CoV-2 variants. Specified treatment: about 20 received Ad26.COV2.S at low or high dose, single or two shots; roughly five received placebo; per-sample allocation not given. Samples analyzed were those drawn on day 63 after the first vaccine or placebo injection. Profiling relied on immunoSEQ multiplex PCR, and the TCRdb table lists in-frame clones only, not all of them. The sample lists 350,000 to 500,000 clones; about 92% were seen once. The sample was peripheral blood, taken in a trial of Ad26.COV2.S vaccine versus placebo. The receptors shown here come from a person aged 18-65 years who received the Ad26.COV2.S COVID-19 vaccine or a placebo.

The chain carries TRBV27 and TRBJ1-2; no firm D call. V was shortened by 6 bases and J by 5 bases, with 19 bases between the two germline ends. Germline V gene data show CDR1 as MNHEY and CDR2 as SMNVEV (reference sequence). The CDR3 totals 15 residues. Written as DNA, the CDR3 is TGTGCCAGCAGATTGAGTTTCGCTGAGGGTTATGGCTACACCTTC. Amino acids: CASRLSFAEGYGYTF.

V is TRBV11-1 and J is TRBJ1-2; 9 positions agree with TRBD1. The CDR3 extends over 15 amino acids. The trim removed 3 bases at V and 3 bases at J, leaving 5 bases unmatched. Looked up from germline, CDR1 is SGHAT and CDR2 is FQDESV (reference sequence). The CDR3 sequence: CASSFGTGGDYGYTF. CDR3 DNA: TGTGCCAGCAGCTTCGGAACAGGGGGCGACTATGGCTACACCTTC.

The chain has TRBV2 and TRBJ1-5; D unclear. CDR1 is SNHLY, CDR2 FYNNEI, per germline. The CDR3 consists of 15 residues. Trimming pared 3 bases from V and 2 bases from J, leaving 11 bases between. CDR3 region: CASSERLRGNQPQHF. The CDR3 DNA is TGTGCCAGCAGTGAGAGGCTAAGAGGCAATCAGCCCCAGCATTTT.

The chain has TRBV9 and TRBJ2-3; the D gene could be TRBD1 or TRBD2 (5 bases each). V lost 4 bases to trimming and J lost 2 bases, with 17 bases between them. The CDR3 is made up of 16 amino acids. Germline values: CDR1 SGDLS, CDR2 YYNGEE. The chain's CDR3 is CASSLRGDQPTDTQYF. CDR3 coding DNA: TGTGCCAGCAGCCTCCGAGGGGATCAGCCCACAGATACGCAGTATTTT.

The CDR3 region has the DNA TGTGCCAGCAGTTTATCCGGACAGGGGGCTATCTACGAGCAGTACTTC. Protein product: CASSLSGQGAIYEQYF. This chain links TRBV27 with TRBJ2-7; TRBD1 matches 11 bases. J gave up 3 bases and V 0 bases, and 4 bases lay outside the gene matches. This CDR3 comprises 16 residues. CDR1 and CDR2 from the germline V gene are MNHEY and SMNVEV (reference sequence).

The gene calls are TRBV27 and TRBJ2-4, with D possibly matching TRBD2 (5 bases). The V gene's germline CDR1 is MNHEY and CDR2 SMNVEV (reference sequence). Trimming stripped 6 bases from V and 0 bases from J, with 15 bases between. The CDR3 contains 16 residues. CDR3 residues: CASSTRGGLAKNIQYF. CDR3 DNA: TGTGCCAGCAGCACGAGAGGAGGATTAGCCAAAAACATTCAGTACTTC.